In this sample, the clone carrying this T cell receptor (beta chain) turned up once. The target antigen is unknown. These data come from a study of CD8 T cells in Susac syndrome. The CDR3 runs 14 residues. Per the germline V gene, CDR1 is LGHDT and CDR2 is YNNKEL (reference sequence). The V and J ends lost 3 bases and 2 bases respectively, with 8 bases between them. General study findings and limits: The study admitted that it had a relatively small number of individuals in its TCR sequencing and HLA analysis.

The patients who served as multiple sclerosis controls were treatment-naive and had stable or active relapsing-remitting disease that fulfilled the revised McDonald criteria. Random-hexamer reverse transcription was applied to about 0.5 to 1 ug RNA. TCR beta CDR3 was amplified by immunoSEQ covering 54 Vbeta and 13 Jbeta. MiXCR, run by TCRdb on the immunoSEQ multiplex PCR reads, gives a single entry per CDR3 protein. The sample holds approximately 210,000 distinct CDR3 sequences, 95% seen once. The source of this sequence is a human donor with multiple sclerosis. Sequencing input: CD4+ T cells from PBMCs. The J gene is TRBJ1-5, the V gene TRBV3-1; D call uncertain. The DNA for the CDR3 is TGTGCCAGCAGCCATGGGTATGGCAATCAGCCCCAGCATTTT. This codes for CASSHGYGNQPQHF.